This TCR beta chain was captured by sequencing in a study of a mutant IDH1 vaccine in newly diagnosed glioma. Overall study: Once 4-6 weeks had passed after radiotherapy alone, vaccination started, or it started with temozolomide cycles. Those enrolled had earlier been treated with radiotherapy, temozolomide, or both, mostly both. Study-wide points: Shifts in the top peripheral T cell clonotypes seemed unrelated to pseudoprogression.

In its sample, this clone was seen once. No antigen is known for it. The time point: week 23, last vaccination. One vaccine dose held 300 ug of mutant IDH1 20-mer peptide and came with topical imiquimod. V lost 5 bases to trimming and J lost 9 bases; unmatched junction nucleotides: 10. Germline loops: CDR1 MDHEN, CDR2 SYDVKM. The CDR3 runs 13 residues. Profiling relied on immunoSEQ multiplex PCR, and the TCRdb table lists in-frame clones only, not all of them. The sample shows 35,000 to 50,000 clones, about 91% of them seen only once. Here the sequenced sample was PBMCs, taken from a glioma patient whose treatment included an IDH1 peptide vaccine. The origin of this receptor is a man over 45 with glioma. The chain recombines TRBV28 with TRBJ2-7, with 7 bases that match TRBD1. The CDR3 protein is CASSLGDSPGQYF. The CDR3 DNA follows: TGTGCCAGCAGTCTAGGGGACAGCCCGGGGCAGTACTTC.